This T cell receptor beta chain was identified during a study of technical replicates of blood from a handful of donors. Only in-frame clones appear in the TCRdb table, and some are missing; sequencing was by immunoSEQ multiplex PCR. This sample has over 90,000 clones; roughly 96% occur once, and the top ten carry about 0.21%. The germline gives CDR1 MGHRA, CDR2 YSYEKL. This CDR3 has 16 residues. The V and J ends lost 0 bases and 2 bases, in that order; junction bases with no gene match: 4. This sequence originates from a human donor in good health. This chain joins TRBV4-1 and TRBJ1-2, with TRBD1 identical over 9 bases. Sample: T cells isolated from PBMCs. The CDR3 DNA follows: TGCGCCAGCAGCCAAGACCGAGACAGGGGGAACTATGGCTACACCTTC. Protein sequence: CASSQDRDRGNYGYTF.